Listed below are T cell receptor beta chains from one sample, sequenced in a study of blood T cell repertoires in COVID-19. Assay: immunoSEQ multiplex PCR; the TCRdb copy retains only in-frame clones and omits some. The sample shows around 95,000 clones, 90% of them seen only once. Sequencing used peripheral blood. These receptors came from a man aged 50 or older with acute or convalescent COVID-19. The conserved cysteine and the conserved F or W are not part of the CDR3 here. Each record gives: V gene, CDR3 protein.

V gene: TRBV7-6; CDR3 protein: ASSFGTGETEAF
V gene: TRBV4-3; CDR3 protein: ASSQGQALNSPLH
V gene: TRBV11-2; CDR3 protein: ASSLPGQGPGTQY
V gene: TRBV27; CDR3 protein: ASSPRTGDTQPQH
V gene: TRBV2; CDR3 protein: ASSETRGMGELF
V gene: TRBV7-8; CDR3 protein: ASSLAGSSEAF
V gene: TRBV3-1/TRBV3-2; CDR3 protein: ASSQRGQGGTGELF
V gene: TRBV6-5; CDR3 protein: ASSRDSHNYGYT
V gene: TRBV10-2; CDR3 protein: ASSEVGRVLPNTGELF
V gene: TRBV11-3; CDR3 protein: ASSRGQVDTGELF
V gene: TRBV7-2; CDR3 protein: ASSLGLWPSNYGYT
V gene: TRBV10-3; CDR3 protein: AISESVERNTGELF
V gene: TRBV18; CDR3 protein: ASSPLRTSGLYEQY
V gene: TRBV5-1; CDR3 protein: ASSFGQQRNEQF
V gene: TRBV30; CDR3 protein: AWSVAGGDNSPLH
V gene: TRBV3-1/TRBV3-2; CDR3 protein: ATGDRATTEAF
V gene: TRBV6-5; CDR3 protein: ASSRTPSSGYT
V gene: TRBV19; CDR3 protein: ASSISRVRNQPQH
V gene: TRBV4-3; CDR3 protein: ASSLLAGGLDTQY
V gene: TRBV6-5; CDR3 protein: ASSLDRYEQY
V gene: TRBV19; CDR3 protein: ASSIGGATNEKLF
V gene: TRBV30; CDR3 protein: AWIPVGGSTGELF
V gene: TRBV30; CDR3 protein: AWSGGLAIPEAF
V gene: TRBV9; CDR3 protein: ASSDGLAGLRQETQY
V gene: TRBV6-6; CDR3 protein: ASLSQGDSYNEQF
V gene: TRBV19; CDR3 protein: ASSMTGGQGFYYEQY
V gene: TRBV4-1; CDR3 protein: ASSQNPSGIYEQY
V gene: TRBV5-8; CDR3 protein: ASSLEQPGNQPQH
V gene: TRBV19; CDR3 protein: ASNPSGRLADTQY
V gene: TRBV2; CDR3 protein: ASSTTPYNEQF
V gene: TRBV11-1; CDR3 protein: ASSPFTGITYNEQF
V gene: TRBV24-1; CDR3 protein: ATSGLPQGAIVAEAF
V gene: TRBV6-2/TRBV6-3; CDR3 protein: ASSDRTSPY
V gene: TRBV11-3; CDR3 protein: ASSFRHPRQREMCDEQY
V gene: TRBV6-2/TRBV6-3; CDR3 protein: ASSYSGRAYEQY
V gene: TRBV6-1; CDR3 protein: ASSEVWLQKETQY
V gene: TRBV5-1; CDR3 protein: ASRRTGDTGELF
V gene: TRBV3-1/TRBV3-2; CDR3 protein: ASSQEGLIPYEQY
V gene: TRBV28; CDR3 protein: ASSPVGKGQSTDTQY
V gene: TRBV10-3; CDR3 protein: AISERGGPYEQY
V gene: TRBV19; CDR3 protein: ASSMGGIYEQY
V gene: TRBV19; CDR3 protein: ASSISTSGSYEQF
V gene: TRBV24-1; CDR3 protein: ATSEGTSGRAYNEQF
V gene: TRBV2; CDR3 protein: ASIRDSNNEQF
V gene: TRBV6-5; CDR3 protein: ASRGIQGLGNTIY
V gene: TRBV30; CDR3 protein: AWSLAGETQY
V gene: TRBV12-5; CDR3 protein: ASGPSGNTIY
V gene: TRBV2; CDR3 protein: ASSGPGQGNYGYT
V gene: TRBV13; CDR3 protein: ASSSGTSGSGAYNEQF
V gene: TRBV29-1; CDR3 protein: SSRESGDTQY
V gene: TRBV7-6; CDR3 protein: ASSFGGRDNYGYT
V gene: TRBV29-1; CDR3 protein: SVGGGRGADTQY
V gene: TRBV27; CDR3 protein: ASSLLGGRQTNSPLH